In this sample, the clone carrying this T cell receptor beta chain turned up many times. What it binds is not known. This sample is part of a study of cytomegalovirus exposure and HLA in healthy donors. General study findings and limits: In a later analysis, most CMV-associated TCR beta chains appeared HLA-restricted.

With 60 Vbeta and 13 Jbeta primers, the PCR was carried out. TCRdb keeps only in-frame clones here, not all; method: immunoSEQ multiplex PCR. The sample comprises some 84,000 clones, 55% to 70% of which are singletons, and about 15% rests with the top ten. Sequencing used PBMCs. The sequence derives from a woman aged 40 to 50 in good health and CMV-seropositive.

The CDR3 nucleotides are TGTGCCAGCAGTTTGCAGGGGGGTCAGCCCCAGCATTTT. Protein: CASSLQGGQPQHF. The chain combines TRBV6-6 with TRBJ1-5, with 7 positions matching TRBD1. This CDR3 is 13 amino acids long. V shed 4 bases, J shed 6 bases, and the junction held 3 bases outside the gene matches. The germline CDR1 and CDR2 sequences are MNHNY and SVGAGI (reference sequence).